This T cell receptor (beta chain) comes out of a study of blood T cell repertoires in COVID-19. Study background: T cells, B-cell-depleted T cells, or PBMCs provided the cDNA or gDNA that served as material.

This clone was seen more than once but under ten times. Under the authors' procedure: Cell counts per sample came from amplifying reference gene primers. Sequencing used immunoSEQ multiplex PCR; TCRdb keeps in-frame clones, though not all of them. The D gene and trimming were derived from the DNA, and the V and J assignments and clone size from that table. The sample lists around 200,000 clones, approximately 80% occurring once. Germline V lookup: CDR1 KGHSH, CDR2 LQKENI. V was clipped by 6 bases and J by 0 bases, with 11 bases between them. The CDR3 covers 15 residues. Sequencing was performed on PBMCs or T cells enriched from blood (not recorded which). The TCR originated in a woman in her thirties or forties with acute COVID-19. The chain has TRBV18 and TRBJ1-4; D not resolved. This CDR3 is CASSPLQATNEKLFF. DNA for the CDR3: TGTGCCAGCTCTCCCTTGCAGGCAACTAATGAAAAACTGTTTTTT. The whole variable domain, remainder taken from reference TRBV18 and TRBJ1-4, is NAGVMQNPRHLVRRRGQEARLRCSPMKGHSHVYWYRQLPEEGLKFMVYLQKENIIDESGMPKERFSAEFPKEGPSILRIQQVVRGDSAAYFCASSPLQATNEKLFFGSGTQLSVL.